This T cell receptor beta chain comes out of a study of cytomegalovirus exposure and HLA in healthy donors. Study in general: The approximately 610 first-cohort repertoires shared a platform with the approximately 120 validation repertoires, as reported in a later analysis. Study-level results: Researchers catalogued approximately 170 TCR beta chains as cytomegalovirus-associated.

Repertoires were generated with immunoSEQ multiplex PCR, while TCRdb's copy carries only in-frame clones and drops some. The sample lists approximately 300,000 clones; roughly 88% were seen once. In regard to this clone: As yet, its antigen is unknown.

V was shortened by 6 bases and J by 7 bases, with 22 bases between the two germline ends. This CDR3 spans 15 amino acids. Germline values: CDR1 SGHNT, CDR2 YYREEE (reference sequence). The specimen sequenced was PBMCs. This clonotype originated in a woman aged 18-29 years in good health and CMV-seronegative. The chain combines TRBV5-4 with TRBJ1-2; weak D call: TRBD1 (5 bases). The CDR3 region has the DNA TGTGCCAGCACAACGGGGGGTAGGGGCTCGTTTGGCTACACCTTC. This codes for CASTTGGRGSFGYTF.